Listed here is a single T cell receptor (beta chain). One junction end does not reproduce the germline sequence, and a read error may be involved. This sample stems from a study of blood T cell repertoires in COVID-19. About the study: Researchers got acute and convalescent COVID-19 samples from the United States, Italy and Spain.

Germline-derived CDR1 and CDR2 are WSHSY and SAAADI. This CDR3 has 15 residues. Profiling relied on immunoSEQ multiplex PCR, and the TCRdb table lists in-frame clones only, not all of them. Of some 120,000 clones detected, roughly nine tenths appear once; the ten largest clones hold roughly 4.8%. The sequenced sample was peripheral blood. The rearrangement links TRBV10-2 to TRBJ2-7; D is possibly TRBD2 (7 bases). This receptor was identified in a man in his fifties or sixties with COVID-19, enrolled during active disease. In nucleotides, the CDR3 is TGCGCCCGCAGGCCGAGGGGGGGAGGGCACTACGAGCAGTACTTC. It encodes CARRPRGGGHYEQYF.